This T cell receptor (beta chain) was sequenced in a study of shared clonotypes between healthy human individuals. On the study more broadly: Donors were a couple of women and a few men aged 18 to 49.

The repertoire was sequenced with immunoSEQ multiplex PCR; TCRdb's copy has only in-frame clones and lacks some. The repertoire holds around 200,000 clones, with 66% as singletons. Sequencing was performed on memory CD4+ T cells sorted from blood. Subset described: CD45RA-negative fraction. The clonotype was recovered from a man aged 30 to 45 in good health.

The CDR3 sequence is CASSYSPVGQETQYF. CDR3 nucleotides: TGTGCCAGCTCATACTCCCCAGTTGGGCAAGAGACCCAGTACTTC. The gene calls are TRBV18 and TRBJ2-5, with D unclear. This CDR3 is 15 amino acids long. Trimming removed 5 bases at V and 2 bases at J, with 15 bases between. The V gene's germline CDR1 is KGHSH and CDR2 LQKENI.